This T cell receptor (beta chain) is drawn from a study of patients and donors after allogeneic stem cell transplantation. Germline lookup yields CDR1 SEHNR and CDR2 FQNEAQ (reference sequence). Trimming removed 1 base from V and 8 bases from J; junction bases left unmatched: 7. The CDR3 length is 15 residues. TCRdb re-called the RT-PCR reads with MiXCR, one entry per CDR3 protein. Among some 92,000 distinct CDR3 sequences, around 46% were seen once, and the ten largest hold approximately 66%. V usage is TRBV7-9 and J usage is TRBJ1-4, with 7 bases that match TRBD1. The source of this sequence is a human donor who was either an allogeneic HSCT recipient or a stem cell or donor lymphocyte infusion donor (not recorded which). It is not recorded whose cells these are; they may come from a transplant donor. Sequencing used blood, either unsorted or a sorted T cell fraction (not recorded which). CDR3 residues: CASSLGRGGQEKLFF. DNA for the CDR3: TGTGCCAGCAGCTTAGGGCGAGGGGGCCAGGAAAAACTGTTTTTT.